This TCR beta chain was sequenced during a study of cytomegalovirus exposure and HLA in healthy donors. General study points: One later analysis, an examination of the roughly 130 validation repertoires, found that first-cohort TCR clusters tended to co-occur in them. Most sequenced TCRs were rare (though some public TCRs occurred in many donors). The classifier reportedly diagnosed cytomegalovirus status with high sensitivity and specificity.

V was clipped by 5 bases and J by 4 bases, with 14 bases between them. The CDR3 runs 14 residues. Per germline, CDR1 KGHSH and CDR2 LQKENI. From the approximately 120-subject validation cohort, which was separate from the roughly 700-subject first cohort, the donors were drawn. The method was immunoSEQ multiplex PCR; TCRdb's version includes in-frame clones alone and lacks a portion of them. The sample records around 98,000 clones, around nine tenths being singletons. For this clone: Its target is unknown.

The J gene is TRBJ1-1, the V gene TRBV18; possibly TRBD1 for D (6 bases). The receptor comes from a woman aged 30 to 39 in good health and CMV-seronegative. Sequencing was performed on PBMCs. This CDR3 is CASSSKTGSTEAFF. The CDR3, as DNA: TGTGCCAGCTCATCTAAGACAGGATCCACTGAAGCTTTCTTT.